The 13 T cell receptor beta chains presented below share a single source sample, sequenced in a study of cytomegalovirus exposure and HLA in healthy donors. PCR employed 60 Vbeta and 13 Jbeta primers. Some clones are missing from TCRdb's copy, which holds only in-frame ones; the method was immunoSEQ multiplex PCR. The sample holds fewer than 40,000 clones, 80% to 90% seen once. The sample was PBMCs. The receptors shown here come from a woman aged 40-49 years in good health and CMV-seropositive.

The rearrangement uses TRBV21-1 and TRBJ2-3; TRBD2, the table's D call, was not compared with the DNA. TRBV21-1 is a pseudogene locus. The CDR3 has 15 amino acids. The CDR3: CASMGGVLYTDTQYF. The CDR3 coding sequence is TGTGCCAGCATGGGGGGGGTATTATACACAGATACGCAGTATTTT.

The rearrangement joins TRBV11-2 to TRBJ1-4; the D gene is possibly TRBD1 (5 bases). Trimming shortened V by 2 bases and J by 0 bases, and 7 bases separated the two germline ends. The CDR3 extends over 15 amino acids. Germline V gene sequence: CDR1 SGHAT, CDR2 FQNNGV. The CDR3 region is CASSLSTATNEKLFF. The CDR3 nucleotides read TGTGCCAGCAGCTTATCGACAGCAACTAATGAAAAACTGTTTTTT. The full variable domain, its missing parts supplied by reference TRBV11-2 and TRBJ1-4, is EAGVAQSPRYKIIEKRQSVAFWCNPISGHATLYWYQQILGQGPKLLIQFQNNGVVDDSQLPKDRFSAERLKGVDSTLKIQPAKLEDSAVYLCASSLSTATNEKLFFGSGTQLSVL.

The chain couples TRBV7-2 to TRBJ1-5, with TRBD1 matching 7 bases. Germline lookup yields CDR1 SGHTA and CDR2 FQGNSA. The CDR3 consists of 15 residues. The J segment lost 7 bases and the V segment lost 1 base, leaving 7 bases of the junction unmatched. Here the CDR3 DNA reads TGTGCCAGCAGCTTAGAGGGACAGTGGGGGCAGCCCCAGCATTTT. Translation gives CASSLEGQWGQPQHF.

The rearrangement links TRBV5-6 to TRBJ1-5; 7 nucleotides agree with TRBD1. With 4 bases clipped from V and 4 bases from J, the junction kept 11 bases outside the gene matches. The CDR3 is made up of 16 amino acids. From germline, CDR1 is SGHDT and CDR2 YYEEEE. CDR3 coding DNA: TGTGCCAGCAGCCGGTCCGGACAGGCGGTTAATCAGCCCCAGCATTTT. It codes for CASSRSGQAVNQPQHF.

This chain links TRBV12-5 with TRBJ2-5; the D gene is possibly TRBD1 (5 bases). This CDR3 has 16 amino acids. Germline CDR1 and CDR2: LGHNT and FRNRAP. Trimming took 3 bases from V and 5 from J, leaving 19 bases between them. DNA of the CDR3: TGTGCTAGTGGTTTTTTCAGGGCAGGGCCAGGGGAGACCCAGTACTTC. This encodes CASGFFRAGPGETQYF.

The chain carries TRBV6-1 and TRBJ2-2; possibly TRBD2 for D (7 bases). The CDR3 is made up of 16 amino acids. Trimming took 2 bases from V and 4 from J, leaving 14 bases between them. Germline V gene data show CDR1 as MNHNS and CDR2 as SASEGT. CDR3 sequence: CASSERGADPTGELFF. Here the CDR3 DNA reads TGTGCCAGCAGTGAACGGGGGGCCGATCCCACCGGGGAGCTGTTTTTT.

This clone was counted between two and nine times. This chain uses TRBV10-1 with TRBJ2-1; D not resolved. The CDR3 contains 12 residues. V gave up 2 bases and J gave up 6 bases, with 5 bases separating them. Germline CDR1 and CDR2: WNHNN and SYGVQD (reference sequence). Here the CDR3 DNA reads TGCGCCAGCAGTGAGAACAGCAATGAGCAGTTCTTC. As protein: CASSENSNEQFF.

As regards this clone: The junction and the germline gene differ at one end; a read error may be behind it. The rearrangement links TRBV7-9 to TRBJ2-1, with 10 positions matching TRBD2. The length of the CDR3 is 18 residues. Germline V CDR1 and CDR2: SEHNR, FQNEAQ (reference sequence). DNA for the CDR3: TGTTCCAGCAGCTTACCCCCCCGACTAGCGGGCCTAAAAAATGAGCAGTTCTTC. Translating gives CSSSLPPRLAGLKNEQFF.

V gene TRBV27 combines with J gene TRBJ2-3; the match to TRBD2 covers 13 bases. CDR3 length: 16 amino acids. From germline, CDR1 is MNHEY and CDR2 SMNVEV (reference sequence). The V and J ends lost 5 bases and 6 bases, in that order; junction bases with no gene match: 8. CDR3 bases: TGTGCCAGCAGTACCCCGCGGACTAGCGGGGGTGATACGCAGTATTTT. It encodes CASSTPRTSGGDTQYF.

The chain links TRBV10-1 to TRBJ2-1, with D unresolved. The CDR3 has 12 amino acids. Germline CDR1 reads WNHNN; CDR2 reads SYGVQD (reference sequence). V lost 3 bases and J lost 3, with 3 bases in between. CDR3 protein: CASSDRYNEQFF. In DNA form, the CDR3 reads TGCGCCAGCAGTGATCGCTACAATGAGCAGTTCTTC.

V is TRBV4-1 and J is TRBJ2-7, with 8 bases identical to TRBD1. V shed 0 bases, J shed 3 bases, and the junction held 1 base outside the gene matches. Germline V gene data show CDR1 as MGHRA and CDR2 as YSYEKL. This CDR3 has 14 amino acids. CDR3 sequence: CASSQDDRGYEQYF. CDR3 nucleotides: TGCGCCAGCAGCCAAGATGACAGGGGCTACGAGCAGTACTTC.

CDR3: CATLLDRLPSGEQFF. In DNA form, the CDR3 reads TGTGCCACCCTTTTAGACAGGCTCCCATCGGGTGAGCAGTTCTTC. The chain joins TRBV5-5 to TRBJ2-1, with a possible D match to TRBD1 (6 bases). Trimming removed 9 bases at V and 9 bases at J, with 25 bases between. Germline V gives CDR1 SGHKS, CDR2 YYEKEE (reference sequence). This CDR3 is built from 15 residues.

The J gene is TRBJ1-2, the V gene TRBV6-6; D is unclear. CDR1 MNHNY and CDR2 SVGAGI come from the germline V gene (reference sequence). The CDR3 length is 13 residues. V gave up 6 bases and J gave up 0 bases, with 8 bases separating them. The CDR3 region has the DNA TGTGCCAGCAGCCCCGGAGCTAACTATGGCTACACCTTC. As protein: CASSPGANYGYTF.